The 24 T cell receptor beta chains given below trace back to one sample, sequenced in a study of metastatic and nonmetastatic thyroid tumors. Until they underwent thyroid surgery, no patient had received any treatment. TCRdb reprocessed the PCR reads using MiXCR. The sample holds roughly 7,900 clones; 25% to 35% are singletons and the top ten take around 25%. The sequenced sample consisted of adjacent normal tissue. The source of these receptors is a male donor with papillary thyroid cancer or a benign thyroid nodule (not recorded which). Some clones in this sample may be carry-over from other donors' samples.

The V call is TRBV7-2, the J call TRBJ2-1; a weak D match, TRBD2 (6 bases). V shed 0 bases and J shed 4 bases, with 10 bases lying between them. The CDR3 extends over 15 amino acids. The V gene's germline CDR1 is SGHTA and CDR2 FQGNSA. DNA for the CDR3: TGTGCCAGCAGCTTAGCGGGGGGAACGTACAATGAGCAGTTCTTC. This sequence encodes CASSLAGGTYNEQFF.

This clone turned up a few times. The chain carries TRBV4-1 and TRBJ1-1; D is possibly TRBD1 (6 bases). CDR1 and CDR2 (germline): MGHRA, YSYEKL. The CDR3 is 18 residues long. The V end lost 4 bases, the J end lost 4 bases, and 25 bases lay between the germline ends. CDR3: CASSPGAASGEALTEAFF. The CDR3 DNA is TGCGCCAGCAGCCCAGGGGCCGCGTCAGGGGAGGCGCTCACTGAAGCTTTCTTT.

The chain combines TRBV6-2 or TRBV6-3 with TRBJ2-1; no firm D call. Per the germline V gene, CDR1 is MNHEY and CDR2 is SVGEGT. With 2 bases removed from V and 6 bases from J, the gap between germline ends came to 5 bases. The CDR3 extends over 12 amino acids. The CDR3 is CASSYLSNEQFF. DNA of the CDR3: TGTGCCAGCAGTTACCTTAGCAATGAGCAGTTCTTC.

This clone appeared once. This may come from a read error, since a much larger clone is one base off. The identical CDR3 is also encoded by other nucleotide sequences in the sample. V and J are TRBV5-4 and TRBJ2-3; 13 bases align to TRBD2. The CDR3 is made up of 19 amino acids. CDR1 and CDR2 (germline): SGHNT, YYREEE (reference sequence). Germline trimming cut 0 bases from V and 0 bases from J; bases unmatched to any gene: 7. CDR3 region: CASSLDGTSGGASTDTQYF. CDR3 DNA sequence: TGTGCCAGCAGCTTGGATGGTACTAGCGGGGGGGCGAGCACAGATACGCAGTATTTT.

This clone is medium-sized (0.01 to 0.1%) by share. This CDR3 is CAANDRGNYEQYF. CDR3 DNA: TGCGCCGCCAACGATCGGGGGAACTACGAGCAGTACTTC. This chain uses TRBV10-2 with TRBJ2-7; D might be TRBD2 (6 bases). V gave up 11 bases and J gave up 3 bases, with 17 bases separating them. The CDR3 is 13 amino acids. Germline V CDR1 and CDR2: WSHSY, SAAADI.

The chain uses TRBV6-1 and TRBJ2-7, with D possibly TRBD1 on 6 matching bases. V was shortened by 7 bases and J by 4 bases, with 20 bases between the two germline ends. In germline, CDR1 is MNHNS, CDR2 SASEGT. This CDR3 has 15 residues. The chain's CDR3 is CASTGAWGWTYEQYF. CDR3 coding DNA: TGTGCCAGCACAGGGGCCTGGGGATGGACTTACGAGCAGTACTTC.

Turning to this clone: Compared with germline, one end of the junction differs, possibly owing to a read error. The CDR3 is CSSSLSRARNQPQHF. The CDR3, as DNA: TGTTCAAGCAGTTTATCTCGGGCAAGGAATCAGCCGCAGCATTTT. The chain joins TRBV28 to TRBJ1-5; the D is unclear. Germline values: CDR1 MDHEN, CDR2 SYDVKM. The CDR3 covers 15 residues.

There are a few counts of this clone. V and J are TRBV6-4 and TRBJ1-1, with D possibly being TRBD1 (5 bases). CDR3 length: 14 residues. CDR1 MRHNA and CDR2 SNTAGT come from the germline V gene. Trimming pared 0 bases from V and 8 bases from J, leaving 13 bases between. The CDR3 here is CASSDSPGREEAFF. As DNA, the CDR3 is TGTGCCAGCAGTGACTCTCCAGGGCGAGAAGAAGCTTTCTTT.

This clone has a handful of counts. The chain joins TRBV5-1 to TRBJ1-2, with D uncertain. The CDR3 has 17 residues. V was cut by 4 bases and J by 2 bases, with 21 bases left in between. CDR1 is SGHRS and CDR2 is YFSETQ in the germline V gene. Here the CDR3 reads CASSPTVTGRVNYGYTF. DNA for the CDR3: TGCGCCAGCAGCCCAACGGTTACGGGGAGGGTGAACTATGGCTACACCTTC.

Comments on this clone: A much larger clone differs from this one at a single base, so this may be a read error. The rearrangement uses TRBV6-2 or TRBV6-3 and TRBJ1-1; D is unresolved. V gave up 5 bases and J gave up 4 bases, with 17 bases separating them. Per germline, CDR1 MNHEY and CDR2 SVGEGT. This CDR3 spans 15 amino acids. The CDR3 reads CASSRALMGCTEAFF. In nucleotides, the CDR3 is TGTGCCAGCAGTAGGGCCCTCATGGGGTGCACTGAAGCTTTCTTT.

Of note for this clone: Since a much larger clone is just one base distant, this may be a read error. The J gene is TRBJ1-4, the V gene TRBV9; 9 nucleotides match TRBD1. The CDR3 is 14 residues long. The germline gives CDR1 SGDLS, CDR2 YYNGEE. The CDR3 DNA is TGTGTCAGCAGCGTAACAGGGGGCAATGAAAAACTGTTTTTT. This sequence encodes CVSSVTGGNEKLFF.

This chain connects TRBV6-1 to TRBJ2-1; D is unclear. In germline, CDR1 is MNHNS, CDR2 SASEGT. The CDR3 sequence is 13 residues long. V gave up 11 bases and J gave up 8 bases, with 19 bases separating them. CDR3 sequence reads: CAAADTSGHEQFF. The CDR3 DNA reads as TGTGCCGCAGCTGATACAAGTGGCCATGAGCAGTTCTTC.

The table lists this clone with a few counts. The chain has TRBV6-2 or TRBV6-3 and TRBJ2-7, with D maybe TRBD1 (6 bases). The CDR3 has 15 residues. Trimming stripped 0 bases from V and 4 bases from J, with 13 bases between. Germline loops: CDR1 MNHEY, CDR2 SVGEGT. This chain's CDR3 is CASSYSQGRGYEQYF. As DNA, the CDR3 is TGTGCCAGCAGTTACTCCCAGGGGCGCGGTTACGAGCAGTACTTC.

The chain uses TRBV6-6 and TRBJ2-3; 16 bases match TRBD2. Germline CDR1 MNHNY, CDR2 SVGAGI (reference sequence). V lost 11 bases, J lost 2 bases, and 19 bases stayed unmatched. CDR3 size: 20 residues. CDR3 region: CACQFGTSGRVFRPTDTQYF. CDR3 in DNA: TGTGCCTGTCAGTTTGGGACTAGCGGGAGGGTATTTCGTCCCACAGATACGCAGTATTTT.

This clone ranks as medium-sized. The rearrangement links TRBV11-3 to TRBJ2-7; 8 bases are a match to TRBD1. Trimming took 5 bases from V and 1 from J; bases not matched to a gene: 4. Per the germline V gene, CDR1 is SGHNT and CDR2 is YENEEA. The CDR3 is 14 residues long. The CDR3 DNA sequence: TGTGCCAGCAGCCGGGACAGGCCATCCTACGAGCAGTACTTC. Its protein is CASSRDRPSYEQYF.

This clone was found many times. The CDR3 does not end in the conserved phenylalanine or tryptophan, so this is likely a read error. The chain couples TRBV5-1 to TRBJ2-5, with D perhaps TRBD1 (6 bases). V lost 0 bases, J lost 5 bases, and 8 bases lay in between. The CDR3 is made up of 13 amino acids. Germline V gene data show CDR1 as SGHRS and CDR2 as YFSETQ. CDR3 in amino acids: CASSLGQGETQYL. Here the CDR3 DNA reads TGCGCCAGCAGCTTGGGGCAGGGGGAGACCCAGTACCTC.

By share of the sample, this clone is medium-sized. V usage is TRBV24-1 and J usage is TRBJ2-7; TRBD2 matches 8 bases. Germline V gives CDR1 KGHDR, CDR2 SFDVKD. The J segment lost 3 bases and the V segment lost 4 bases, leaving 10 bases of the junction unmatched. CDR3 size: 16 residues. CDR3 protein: CATSDPLTSEIYEQYF. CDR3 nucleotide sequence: TGTGCCACCAGTGACCCCTTGACTAGCGAGATCTACGAGCAGTACTTC.

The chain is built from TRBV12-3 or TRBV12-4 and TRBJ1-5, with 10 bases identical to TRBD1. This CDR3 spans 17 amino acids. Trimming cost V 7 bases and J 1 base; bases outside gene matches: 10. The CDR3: CASTGQGGMSSNQPQHF. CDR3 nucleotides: TGTGCCAGCACAGGACAGGGGGGTATGTCGAGCAATCAGCCCCAGCATTTT.

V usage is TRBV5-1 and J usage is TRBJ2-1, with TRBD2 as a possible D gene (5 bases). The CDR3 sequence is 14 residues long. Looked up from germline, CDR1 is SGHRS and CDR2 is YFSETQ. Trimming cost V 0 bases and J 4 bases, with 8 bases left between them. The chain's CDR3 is CASSLGTGYNEQFF. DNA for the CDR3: TGCGCCAGCAGCTTGGGGACGGGGTACAATGAGCAGTTCTTC.

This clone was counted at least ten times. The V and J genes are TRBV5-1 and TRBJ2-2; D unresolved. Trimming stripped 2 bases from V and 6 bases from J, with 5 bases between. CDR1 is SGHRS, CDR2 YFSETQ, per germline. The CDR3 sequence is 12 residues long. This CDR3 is CASSFPAGELFF. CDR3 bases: TGCGCCAGCAGCTTCCCAGCCGGGGAGCTGTTTTTT.

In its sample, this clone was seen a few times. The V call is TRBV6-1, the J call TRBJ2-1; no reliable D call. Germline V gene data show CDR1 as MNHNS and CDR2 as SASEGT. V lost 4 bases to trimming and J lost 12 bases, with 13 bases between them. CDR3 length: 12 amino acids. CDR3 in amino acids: CASSAPWAGQFF. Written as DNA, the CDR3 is TGTGCCAGCAGTGCCCCCTGGGCAGGGCAGTTCTTC.

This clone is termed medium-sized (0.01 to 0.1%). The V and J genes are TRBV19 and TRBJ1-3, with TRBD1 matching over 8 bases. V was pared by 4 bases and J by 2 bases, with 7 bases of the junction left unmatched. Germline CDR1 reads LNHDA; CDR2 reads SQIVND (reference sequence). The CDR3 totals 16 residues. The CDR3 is CASSTGQGLPGNTIYF. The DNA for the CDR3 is TGTGCCAGTAGTACTGGACAGGGCTTACCTGGAAACACCATATATTTT.

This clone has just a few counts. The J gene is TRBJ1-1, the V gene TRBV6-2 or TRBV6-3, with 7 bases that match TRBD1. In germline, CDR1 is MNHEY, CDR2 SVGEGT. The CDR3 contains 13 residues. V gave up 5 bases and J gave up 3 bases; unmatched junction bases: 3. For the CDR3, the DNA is TGTGCCAGCAGTAAACAGGGGTACACTGAAGCTTTCTTT. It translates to CASSKQGYTEAFF.

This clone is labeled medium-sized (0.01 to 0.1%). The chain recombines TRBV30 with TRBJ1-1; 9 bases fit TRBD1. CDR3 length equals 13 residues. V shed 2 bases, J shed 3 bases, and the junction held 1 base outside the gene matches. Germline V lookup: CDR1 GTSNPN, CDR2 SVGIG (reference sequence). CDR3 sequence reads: CAWSRQGDTEAFF. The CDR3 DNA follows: TGTGCCTGGAGTCGACAGGGGGACACTGAAGCTTTCTTT.